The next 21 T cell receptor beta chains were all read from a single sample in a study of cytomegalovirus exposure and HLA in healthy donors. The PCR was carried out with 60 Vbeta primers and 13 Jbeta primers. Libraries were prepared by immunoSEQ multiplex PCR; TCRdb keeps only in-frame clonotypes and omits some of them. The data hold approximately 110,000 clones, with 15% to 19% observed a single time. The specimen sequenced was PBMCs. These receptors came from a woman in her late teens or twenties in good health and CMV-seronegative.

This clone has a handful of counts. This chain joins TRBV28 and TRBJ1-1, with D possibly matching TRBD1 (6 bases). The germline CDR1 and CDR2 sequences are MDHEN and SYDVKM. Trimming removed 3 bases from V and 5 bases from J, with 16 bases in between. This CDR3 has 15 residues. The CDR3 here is CASSFPRGGMTEAFF. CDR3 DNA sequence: TGTGCCAGCAGTTTCCCCAGGGGTGGGATGACTGAAGCTTTCTTT. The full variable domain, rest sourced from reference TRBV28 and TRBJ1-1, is DVKVTQSSRYLVKRTGEKVFLECVQDMDHENMFWYRQDPGLGLRLIYFSYDVKMKEKGDIPEGYSVSREKKERFSLILESASTNQTSMYLCASSFPRGGMTEAFFGQGTRLTVV.

The CDR3 reads CASSQTLQGGDTQYF. DNA of the CDR3: TGTGCCAGCAGCCAAACACTACAGGGGGGAGATACGCAGTATTTT. This rearrangement joins TRBV14 to TRBJ2-3, with TRBD1 matching 8 bases. CDR1 is SGHDN, CDR2 FVKESK, per germline. Unmatched junction bases numbered 6, after V lost 2 bases and J lost 5 bases. The CDR3 loop spans 15 amino acids.

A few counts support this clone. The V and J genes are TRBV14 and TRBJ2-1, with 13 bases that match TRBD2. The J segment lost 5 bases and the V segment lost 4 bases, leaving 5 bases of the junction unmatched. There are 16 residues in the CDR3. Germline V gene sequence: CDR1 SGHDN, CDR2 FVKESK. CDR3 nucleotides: TGTGCCAGCAGCCCCTTGGGACTAGCGGGAAACAATGAGCAGTTCTTC. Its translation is CASSPLGLAGNNEQFF.

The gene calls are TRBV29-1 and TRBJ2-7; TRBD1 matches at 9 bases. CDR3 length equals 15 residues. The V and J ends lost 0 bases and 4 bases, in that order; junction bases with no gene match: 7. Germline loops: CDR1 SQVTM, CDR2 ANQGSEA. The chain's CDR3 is CSVEDVGTGLYEQYF. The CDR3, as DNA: TGCAGCGTTGAAGATGTGGGGACAGGGTTGTACGAGCAGTACTTC.

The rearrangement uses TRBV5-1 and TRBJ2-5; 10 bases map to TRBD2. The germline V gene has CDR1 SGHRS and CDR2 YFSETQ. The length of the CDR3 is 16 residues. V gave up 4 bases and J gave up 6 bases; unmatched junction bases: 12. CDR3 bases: TGCGCCAGCAGCGACCTGGTAGCGGGGGGCGATAAGACCCAGTACTTC. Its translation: CASSDLVAGGDKTQYF.

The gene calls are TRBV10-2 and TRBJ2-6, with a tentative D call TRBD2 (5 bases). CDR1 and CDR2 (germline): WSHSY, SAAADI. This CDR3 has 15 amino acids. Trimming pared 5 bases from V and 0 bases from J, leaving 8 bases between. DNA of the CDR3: TGCGCCAGCAGTCGGAGGCGCTCTGGGGCCAACGTCCTGACTTTC. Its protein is CASSRRRSGANVLTF.

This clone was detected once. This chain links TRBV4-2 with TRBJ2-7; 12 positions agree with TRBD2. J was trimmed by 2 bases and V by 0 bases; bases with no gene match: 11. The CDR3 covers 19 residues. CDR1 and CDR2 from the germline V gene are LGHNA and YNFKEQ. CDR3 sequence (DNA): TGTGCCAGCAGCCAAGATGACACTAGCGGGAGGTTGCAAACCTACGAGCAGTACTTC. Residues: CASSQDDTSGRLQTYEQYF.

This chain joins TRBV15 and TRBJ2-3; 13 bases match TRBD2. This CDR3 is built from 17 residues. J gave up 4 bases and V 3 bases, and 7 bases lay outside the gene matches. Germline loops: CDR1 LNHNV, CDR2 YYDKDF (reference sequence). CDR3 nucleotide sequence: TGTGCCACCAGCAGGGGCAGGACTAGCGGGAGTTCAGATACGCAGTATTTT. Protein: CATSRGRTSGSSDTQYF.

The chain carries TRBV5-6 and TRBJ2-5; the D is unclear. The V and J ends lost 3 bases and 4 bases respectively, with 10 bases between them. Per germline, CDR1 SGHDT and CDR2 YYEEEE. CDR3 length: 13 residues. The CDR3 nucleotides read TGTGCCAGCAGCTCCAGGTGGGCAGAGACCCAGTACTTC. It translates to CASSSRWAETQYF. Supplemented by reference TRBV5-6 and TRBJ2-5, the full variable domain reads DAGVTQSPTHLIKTRGQQVTLRCSPKSGHDTVSWYQQALGQGPQFIFQYYEEEERQRGNFPDRFSGHQFPNYSSELNVNALLLGDSALYLCASSSRWAETQYFGPGTRLLVL.

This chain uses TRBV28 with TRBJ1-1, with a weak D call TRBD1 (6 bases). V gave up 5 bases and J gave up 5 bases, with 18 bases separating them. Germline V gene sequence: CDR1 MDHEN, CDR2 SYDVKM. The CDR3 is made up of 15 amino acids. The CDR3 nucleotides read TGTGCCAGCAGTGCCTCAGAGGGGGTACGGACTGAAGCTTTCTTT. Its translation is CASSASEGVRTEAFF.

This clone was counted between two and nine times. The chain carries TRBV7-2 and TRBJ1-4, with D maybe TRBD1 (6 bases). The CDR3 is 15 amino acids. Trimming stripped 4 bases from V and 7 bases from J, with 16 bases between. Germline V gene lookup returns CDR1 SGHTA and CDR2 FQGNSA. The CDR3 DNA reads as TGTGCCAGCAGCTCTAGAGGGGGGGTGGGTGAAAAACTGTTTTTT. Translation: CASSSRGGVGEKLFF.

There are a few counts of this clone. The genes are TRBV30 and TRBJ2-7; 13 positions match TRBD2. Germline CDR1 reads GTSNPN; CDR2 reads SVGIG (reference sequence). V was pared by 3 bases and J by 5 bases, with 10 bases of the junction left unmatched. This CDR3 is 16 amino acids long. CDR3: CAWRPLGTSGEDEQYF. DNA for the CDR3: TGTGCCTGGAGACCCCTTGGGACTAGCGGGGAAGACGAGCAGTACTTC.

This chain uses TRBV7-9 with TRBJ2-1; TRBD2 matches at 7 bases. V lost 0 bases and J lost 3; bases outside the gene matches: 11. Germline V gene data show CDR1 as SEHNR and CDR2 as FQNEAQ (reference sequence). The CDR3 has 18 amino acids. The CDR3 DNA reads TGTGCCAGCAGCTTAGCGATCCTGACTAGCCGGATCTACAATGAGCAGTTCTTC. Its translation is CASSLAILTSRIYNEQFF. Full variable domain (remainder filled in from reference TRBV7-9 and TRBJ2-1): DTGVSQNPRHKITKRGQNVTFRCDPISEHNRLYWYRQTLGQGPEFLTYFQNEAQLEKSRLLSDRFSAERPKGSFSTLEIQRTEQGDSAMYLCASSLAILTSRIYNEQFFGPGTRLTVL.

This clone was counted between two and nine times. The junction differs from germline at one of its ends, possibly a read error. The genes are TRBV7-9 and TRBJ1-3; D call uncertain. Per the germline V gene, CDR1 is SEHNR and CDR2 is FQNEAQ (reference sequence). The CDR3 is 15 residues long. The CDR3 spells CASSSRGETGNTIYF. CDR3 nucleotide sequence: TGTGCCAGCAGCTCTAGAGGAGAGACTGGTAACACCATATATTTT.

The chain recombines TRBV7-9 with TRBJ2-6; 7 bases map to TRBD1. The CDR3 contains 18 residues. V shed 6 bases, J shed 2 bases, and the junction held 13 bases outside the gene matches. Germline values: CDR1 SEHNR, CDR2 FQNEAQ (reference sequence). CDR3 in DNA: TGTGCCAGCAGGCAATCGACAGGGCGGGCTACTGGGGCCAACGTCCTGACTTTC. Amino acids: CASRQSTGRATGANVLTF. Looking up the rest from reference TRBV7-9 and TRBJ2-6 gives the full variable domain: DTGVSQNPRHKITKRGQNVTFRCDPISEHNRLYWYRQTLGQGPEFLTYFQNEAQLEKSRLLSDRFSAERPKGSFSTLEIQRTEQGDSAMYLCASRQSTGRATGANVLTFGAGSRLTVL.

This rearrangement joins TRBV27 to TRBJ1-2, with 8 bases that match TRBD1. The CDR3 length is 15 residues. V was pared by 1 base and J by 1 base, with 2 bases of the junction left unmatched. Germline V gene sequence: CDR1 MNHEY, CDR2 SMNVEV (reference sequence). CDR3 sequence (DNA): TGTGCCAGCAGTTTATGGACAGGGAGTAACTATGGCTACACCTTC. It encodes CASSLWTGSNYGYTF.

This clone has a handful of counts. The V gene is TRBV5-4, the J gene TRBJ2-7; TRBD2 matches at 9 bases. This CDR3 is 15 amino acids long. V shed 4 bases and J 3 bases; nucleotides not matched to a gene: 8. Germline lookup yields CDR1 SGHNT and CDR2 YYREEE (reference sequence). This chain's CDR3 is CASSLKAGGNYEQYF. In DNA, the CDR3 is TGTGCCAGCAGCCTTAAAGCGGGAGGTAACTACGAGCAGTACTTC.

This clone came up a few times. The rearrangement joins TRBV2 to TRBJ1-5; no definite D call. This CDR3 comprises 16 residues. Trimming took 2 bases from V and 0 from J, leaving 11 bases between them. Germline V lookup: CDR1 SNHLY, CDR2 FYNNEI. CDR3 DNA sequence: TGTGCCAGCAGTGAAATAGGTTGGAGTAGCAATCAGCCCCAGCATTTT. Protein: CASSEIGWSSNQPQHF.

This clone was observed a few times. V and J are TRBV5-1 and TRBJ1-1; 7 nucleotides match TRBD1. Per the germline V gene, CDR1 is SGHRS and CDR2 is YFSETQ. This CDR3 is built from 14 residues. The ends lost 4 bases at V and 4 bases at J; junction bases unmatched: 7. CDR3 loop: CASSPISGGTEAFF. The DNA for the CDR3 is TGCGCCAGCAGCCCTATCTCAGGGGGCACTGAAGCTTTCTTT.

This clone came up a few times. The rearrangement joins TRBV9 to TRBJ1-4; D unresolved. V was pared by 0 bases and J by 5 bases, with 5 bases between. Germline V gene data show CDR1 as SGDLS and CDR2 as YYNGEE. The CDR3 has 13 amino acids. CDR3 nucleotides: TGTGCCAGCAGCGTAGGGCGGAATGAAAAACTGTTTTTT. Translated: CASSVGRNEKLFF.

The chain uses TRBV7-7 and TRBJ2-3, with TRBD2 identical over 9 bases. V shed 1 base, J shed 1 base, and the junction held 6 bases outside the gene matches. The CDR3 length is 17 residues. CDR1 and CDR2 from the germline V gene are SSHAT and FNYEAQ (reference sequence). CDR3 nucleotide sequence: TGTGCCAGCAGCTTAGGGCGGGGGGGCTTCGGCACAGATACGCAGTATTTT. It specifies CASSLGRGGFGTDTQYF.